One sample yielded the 15 T cell receptor beta chains listed below, sequenced in a study of T cell changes during pregnancy in multiple sclerosis. Measured with immunoSEQ multiplex PCR; TCRdb has only the in-frame clones, and not every one. The sample carries fewer than 90,000 clones, less than 95% recorded once. The specimen was peripheral blood, collected in the second trimester of pregnancy. The receptors here all came from a female donor with multiple sclerosis, enrolled in a pregnancy study.

The V gene is TRBV5-5, the J gene TRBJ1-5; no clear D. Germline V gene lookup returns CDR1 SGHKS and CDR2 YYEKEE (reference sequence). Trimming removed 4 bases from V and 2 bases from J, with 7 bases in between. This CDR3 is built from 13 residues. The CDR3 is CASSRVGNQPQHF. CDR3 coding DNA: TGTGCCAGCAGCCGGGTAGGCAATCAGCCCCAGCATTTT.

J is TRBJ1-2 and V is TRBV18; a possible D gene is TRBD1 (6 bases). Germline CDR1 and CDR2: KGHSH and LQKENI. V was shortened by 1 base and J by 1 base, with 10 bases between the two germline ends. The CDR3 is 15 residues long. CDR3 amino acids: CASSPRAGDNYGYTF. As DNA, the CDR3 is TGTGCCAGCTCACCACGGGCAGGGGATAACTATGGCTACACCTTC.

Details on this clone: Other DNA sequences of this sample code for an identical CDR3. This rearrangement joins TRBV5-1 to TRBJ1-1; possibly TRBD1 for D (5 bases). The CDR3 has 15 residues. The V and J ends lost 0 bases and 1 base respectively, with 10 bases between them. Germline V gene lookup returns CDR1 SGHRS and CDR2 YFSETQ. The chain's CDR3 is CASSLEGARNTEAFF. The CDR3 coding sequence is TGCGCCAGCAGCTTGGAAGGGGCAAGGAACACTGAAGCTTTCTTT.

This clone has only one observation. V and J are TRBV6-5 and TRBJ1-1; the D is unclear. The CDR3 loop spans 13 amino acids. V was shortened by 4 bases and J by 3 bases, with 9 bases between the two germline ends. Per the germline V gene, CDR1 is MNHEY and CDR2 is SVGAGI. Here the CDR3 reads CASSLSRYTEAFF. CDR3 coding DNA: TGTGCCAGCAGTTTAAGTCGGTACACTGAAGCTTTCTTT.

This chain joins TRBV12-5 and TRBJ1-1, with 8 nucleotides matching TRBD1. The CDR3 runs 14 residues. CDR1 and CDR2 (germline): LGHNT, FRNRAP. The ends lost 6 bases at V and 5 bases at J; junction bases unmatched: 8. The CDR3 bases are TGTGCTAGTGGCCGCCGGGACAGGACGACTGAAGCTTTCTTT. It yields the protein CASGRRDRTTEAFF.

The chain links TRBV29-1 to TRBJ2-1; TRBD2 agrees at 10 bases. The V gene's germline CDR1 is SQVTM and CDR2 ANQGSEA. Losses at the gene ends were 1 base for V and 5 bases for J; bases not matched to a gene: 5. This CDR3 has 15 amino acids. For the CDR3, the DNA is TGCAGCGTTGAAGTTGTAGCGGGGGGACACAATGAGCAGTTCTTC. It encodes CSVEVVAGGHNEQFF.

The chain is built from TRBV6-4 and TRBJ1-2; 11 bases fit TRBD1. V lost 10 bases to trimming and J lost 6 bases; unmatched junction nucleotides: 13. Looked up from germline, CDR1 is MRHNA and CDR2 is SNTAGT. This CDR3 is 15 amino acids long. CDR3 sequence reads: CATLSDGQGANGYTF. In DNA, the CDR3 is TGTGCCACCCTATCTGACGGACAGGGGGCGAATGGCTACACCTTC.

The sample holds one count of this clone. This chain connects TRBV25-1 to TRBJ1-1; D uncertain. Trimming cost V 2 bases and J 1 base, with 11 bases left between them. This CDR3 is 15 amino acids long. The V gene's germline CDR1 is MGHDK and CDR2 SYGVNS. This CDR3 reads CASSETRAGNTEAFF. The CDR3 coding sequence is TGTGCCAGCAGTGAAACGCGGGCAGGGAACACTGAAGCTTTCTTT.

The chain uses TRBV30 and TRBJ2-5, with 7 bases fitting TRBD2. Germline V gene lookup returns CDR1 GTSNPN and CDR2 SVGIG (reference sequence). This CDR3 region has 13 residues. V trimming: 1 base; J trimming: 4 bases; junction bases outside the gene matches: 3. The CDR3 region is CAWSGGGGETQYF. The CDR3 coding sequence is TGTGCCTGGAGTGGGGGGGGAGGAGAGACCCAGTACTTC.

This clone was picked up a small number of times. V usage is TRBV19 and J usage is TRBJ1-2; D remains ambiguous. The length of the CDR3 is 14 residues. Trimming took 7 bases from V and 3 from J, leaving 15 bases between them. Germline-derived CDR1 and CDR2 are LNHDA and SQIVND (reference sequence). CDR3 loop: CASTERAGYYGYTF. CDR3 DNA sequence: TGTGCCAGTACCGAGAGGGCAGGCTACTATGGCTACACCTTC.

V and J are TRBV19 and TRBJ2-7; TRBD1 matches 8 bases. Trimming at V came to 5 bases and at J to 5 bases, leaving 5 bases not matched to a gene. Germline values: CDR1 LNHDA, CDR2 SQIVND (reference sequence). The CDR3 length is 13 residues. The CDR3 nucleotides are TGTGCCAGTAGTCGAACAGGGGGAGACGAGCAGTACTTC. Residues: CASSRTGGDEQYF.

The rearrangement links TRBV7-2 to TRBJ1-2; D gene ambiguous. The CDR3 covers 17 residues. Germline CDR1 SGHTA, CDR2 FQGNSA. V lost 3 bases to trimming and J lost 4 bases, with 21 bases between them. CDR3 DNA sequence: TGTGCCAGCAGCTTCACCCAACCTCGGGTGACTTTCTATGGCTACACCTTC. Translation: CASSFTQPRVTFYGYTF.

This chain connects TRBV19 to TRBJ2-3, with TRBD2 as a possible D gene (5 bases). This CDR3 region has 13 residues. V was trimmed by 5 bases and J by 6 bases, leaving 12 bases between them. Germline lookup yields CDR1 LNHDA and CDR2 SQIVND (reference sequence). DNA of the CDR3: TGTGCCAGTAGTCCCTGGACTTACGATACGCAGTATTTT. This translates into CASSPWTYDTQYF.

The chain couples TRBV6-6 to TRBJ1-4, with a tentative D call TRBD1 (5 bases). The CDR3 has 13 residues. Per germline, CDR1 MNHNY and CDR2 SVGAGI (reference sequence). The ends were cut back, 7 bases at V and 6 bases at J, with 12 bases in the middle. CDR3: CASTGGRDEKLFF. The CDR3 nucleotides are TGTGCCAGCACTGGGGGGAGGGATGAAAAACTGTTTTTT.

The CDR3 DNA is TGTGCCAGCAGTTTAGCTTCGGGAGGCTCCGTCCACTTT. Its protein product is CASSLASGGSVHF. This chain links TRBV27 with TRBJ1-6; no firm D call. Germline CDR1 reads MNHEY; CDR2 reads SMNVEV (reference sequence). Trimming removed 2 bases from V and 17 bases from J, with 16 bases in between. The CDR3 spans 13 residues.